A selection of T cell receptor beta chains follows, all from one sample in a study of blood T cell repertoires in COVID-19. TCRdb keeps only in-frame clones here, not all; method: immunoSEQ multiplex PCR. The profile shows 300,000 to 400,000 clones, 80% to 90% of them singletons. Input material: PBMCs or T cells enriched from blood (not recorded which). These receptors all come from a middle-aged woman with acute COVID-19. CDR3s leave out the opening cysteine and the closing phenylalanine or tryptophan. The order of the fields is V gene, CDR3 protein.

TRBV3-1/TRBV3-2	ASSRGGLAGNTGELF
TRBV28	ASFPGGAETQY
TRBV2	ASIFRGAIYEQY
TRBV9	ASSVGQGIHNEKLF
TRBV5-1	ASSLAGAATEAF
TRBV18	ASSPGTGTFPLH
TRBV28	ASSSPAGGGSFYNEQF
TRBV5-1	ASSLGGQSSYEQY
TRBV5-4	ASSLGGTGIYGYT
TRBV19	ASSADTYPGELF
TRBV5-1	ASSLAVREETQY
TRBV5-5	ASSFDRAYNSPLH
TRBV9	ASSVGPEKYEQY
TRBV7-9	ASSRTVGTEAF